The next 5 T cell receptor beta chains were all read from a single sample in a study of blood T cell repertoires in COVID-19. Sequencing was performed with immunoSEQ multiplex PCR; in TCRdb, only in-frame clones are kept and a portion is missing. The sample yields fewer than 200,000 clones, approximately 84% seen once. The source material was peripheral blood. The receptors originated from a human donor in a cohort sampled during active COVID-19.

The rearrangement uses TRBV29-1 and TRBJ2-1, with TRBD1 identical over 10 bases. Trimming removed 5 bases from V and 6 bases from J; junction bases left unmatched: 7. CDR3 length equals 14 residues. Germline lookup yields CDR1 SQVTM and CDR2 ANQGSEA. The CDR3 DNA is TGCAGCGTTTTGAGACAGGGGGCTAGCAATGAGCAGTTCTTC. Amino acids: CSVLRQGASNEQFF.

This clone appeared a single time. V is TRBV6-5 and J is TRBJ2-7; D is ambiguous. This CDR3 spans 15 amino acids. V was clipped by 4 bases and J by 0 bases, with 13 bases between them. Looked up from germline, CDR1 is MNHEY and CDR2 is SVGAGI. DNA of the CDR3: TGTGCCAGCAGTTTAAGATTTTGGAGCTCCTACGAGCAGTACTTC. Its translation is CASSLRFWSSYEQYF.

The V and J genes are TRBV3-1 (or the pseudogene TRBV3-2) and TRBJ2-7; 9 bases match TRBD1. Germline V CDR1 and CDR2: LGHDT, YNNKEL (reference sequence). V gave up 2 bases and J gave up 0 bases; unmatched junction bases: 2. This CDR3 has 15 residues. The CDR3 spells CASSQRGQGSYEQYF. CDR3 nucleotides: TGTGCCAGCAGCCAACGGGGACAGGGCTCCTACGAGCAGTACTTC.

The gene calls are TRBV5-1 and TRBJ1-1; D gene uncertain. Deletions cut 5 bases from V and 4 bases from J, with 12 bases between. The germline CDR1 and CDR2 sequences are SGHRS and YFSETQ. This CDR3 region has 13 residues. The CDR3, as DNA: TGCGCCAGCAGTGACAACCCTGGCACTGAAGCTTTCTTT. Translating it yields CASSDNPGTEAFF.

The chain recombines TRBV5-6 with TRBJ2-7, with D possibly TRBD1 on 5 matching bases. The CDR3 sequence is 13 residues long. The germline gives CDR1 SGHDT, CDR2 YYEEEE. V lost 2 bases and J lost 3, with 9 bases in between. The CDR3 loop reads CASSFAGNYEQYF. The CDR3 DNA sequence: TGTGCCAGCAGCTTCGCAGGGAACTACGAGCAGTACTTC.